This entry describes one TCR beta chain. Original handling: It was from reference gene primer amplification that nucleated cell counts were estimated. This table comes from immunoSEQ multiplex PCR, and its TCRdb copy is limited to in-frame clones, with some not included. For V, J and clone size, that table is used; D and trimming come from the DNA. The data show 250,000 to 400,000 clones, around 90% seen once. Symptom resolution, clearance, or two negative PCRs marked donors in Cohort 3 as recovered. V shed 1 base, J shed 2 bases, and the junction held 3 bases outside the gene matches. The CDR3 length is 15 residues. Germline lookup yields CDR1 SGHRS and CDR2 YFSETQ. These data are taken from a study of blood T cell repertoires in COVID-19.

Sequencing input: PBMCs or T cells enriched from blood (not recorded which). This clonotype originated in a man in his sixties who had recovered from COVID-19. The V gene is TRBV5-1, the J gene TRBJ2-5, with 9 nucleotides matching TRBD2. The CDR3 nucleotides are TGCGCCAGCAGCTTGTCTCTAGCGGGGCAAGAGACCCAGTACTTC. Translated, it gives CASSLSLAGQETQYF.